Listed below are T cell receptor beta chains from one sample, sequenced in a study of blood T cell repertoires in COVID-19. Clones were sequenced by immunoSEQ multiplex PCR, and TCRdb holds only the in-frame ones, with some missing. The table shows around 320,000 clones, with about nine tenths occurring only once. Sequencing was performed on peripheral blood. The source of these receptors is a woman aged 25 to 45 with COVID-19, enrolled during active disease. CDR3s include the opening cysteine and the closing phenylalanine or tryptophan. The order of the fields is clone size, J gene, V gene, D gene, CDR3 DNA, CDR3 protein. A D gene is named only where the DNA matches it firmly. Only part of the rows carry a size: once, few, many, or a class if the clone is expanded.

clone_size: NA
j_call: TRBJ2-6
v_call: TRBV9
d_call: NA
cdr3_nt: TGTGCCAGCGGGCAAGTCTCTGGGGCCAACGTCCTGACTTTC
cdr3_aa: CASGQVSGANVLTF

clone_size: NA
j_call: TRBJ2-5
v_call: TRBV7-6
d_call: TRBD2
cdr3_nt: TGTGCCAGCAGCTTAGGACTAGCGGGGGGCCAAGAGACCCAGTACTTC
cdr3_aa: CASSLGLAGGQETQYF

clone_size: NA
j_call: TRBJ1-2
v_call: TRBV3-1/TRBV3-2
d_call: TRBD1
cdr3_nt: TGTGCCAGCAGCCCGACAGGGTTTCATAACTATGGCTACACCTTC
cdr3_aa: CASSPTGFHNYGYTF

clone_size: NA
j_call: TRBJ2-7
v_call: TRBV7-2
d_call: NA
cdr3_nt: TGTGCCAGCAGCTTTTCGCTGTCACCTAACTACGAGCAGTACTTC
cdr3_aa: CASSFSLSPNYEQYF

clone_size: once
j_call: TRBJ1-3
v_call: TRBV18
d_call: NA
cdr3_nt: TGTGCCAGCTCACTCGGCGTAGGGGATAGCTCTGGAAACACCATATATTTT
cdr3_aa: CASSLGVGDSSGNTIYF

clone_size: NA
j_call: TRBJ1-1
v_call: TRBV5-1
d_call: NA
cdr3_nt: TGCGCCAGCAGCTTGGAGCCGTTGAACACTGAAGCTTTCTTT
cdr3_aa: CASSLEPLNTEAFF

clone_size: NA
j_call: TRBJ1-5
v_call: TRBV18
d_call: NA
cdr3_nt: TGTGCCAGCTCACCACTCGGCGGGGGGTCTGGCAATCAGCCCCAGCATTTT
cdr3_aa: CASSPLGGGSGNQPQHF

clone_size: few
j_call: TRBJ1-3
v_call: TRBV18
d_call: NA
cdr3_nt: TGTGCCAGCTCACCCCAAGTACAAGGACTACAGAGCTCTGGAAACACCATATATTTT
cdr3_aa: CASSPQVQGLQSSGNTIYF

clone_size: NA
j_call: TRBJ2-7
v_call: TRBV28
d_call: NA
cdr3_nt: TGTGCCAGCAGTACGACAGCCCCCTACGAGCAGTACTTC
cdr3_aa: CASSTTAPYEQYF

clone_size: many
j_call: TRBJ2-1
v_call: TRBV7-9
d_call: NA
cdr3_nt: TGTGCCAGCAGCTCCAAACTCCCCTCCTACAATGAGCAGTTCTTC
cdr3_aa: CASSSKLPSYNEQFF

clone_size: NA
j_call: TRBJ1-1
v_call: TRBV6-6
d_call: TRBD1
cdr3_nt: TGTGCCAGCAGGGATACAGGGGGCGCCGTGAACACTGAAGCTTTCTTT
cdr3_aa: CASRDTGGAVNTEAFF

clone_size: NA
j_call: TRBJ1-4
v_call: TRBV13
d_call: TRBD1
cdr3_nt: TGTGCCAGCAGCCACGGGACAGGGGGAGAGTCGGCTGCTAATGAAAAACTGTTTTTT
cdr3_aa: CASSHGTGGESAANEKLFF

clone_size: NA
j_call: TRBJ1-6
v_call: TRBV5-1
d_call: TRBD1
cdr3_nt: TGCGCCAGCAGCGGCCGGGGGACAGGGTATAATTCACCCCTCCACTTT
cdr3_aa: CASSGRGTGYNSPLHF

clone_size: NA
j_call: TRBJ1-5
v_call: TRBV3-1/TRBV3-2
d_call: NA
cdr3_nt: TGTGCCAGCAGCCTTCGGACAGCTCAGCCCCAGCATTTT
cdr3_aa: CASSLRTAQPQHF

clone_size: NA
j_call: TRBJ1-1
v_call: TRBV5-6
d_call: NA
cdr3_nt: TGTGCCAGCAGCTTGGTGGGGGGATCTACTGAAGCTTTCTTT
cdr3_aa: CASSLVGGSTEAFF

clone_size: once
j_call: TRBJ1-2
v_call: TRBV7-9
d_call: TRBD1
cdr3_nt: TGTGCCAGCAGCTTAGCGCAGGGGGCAGGAGGCTACACCTTC
cdr3_aa: CASSLAQGAGGYTF

clone_size: once
j_call: TRBJ1-1
v_call: TRBV28
d_call: NA
cdr3_nt: TGTGCCAGCAGTTTATTAACAGGGTTGGGTAAAATGAACACTGAAGCTTTCTTT
cdr3_aa: CASSLLTGLGKMNTEAFF

clone_size: once
j_call: TRBJ2-2
v_call: TRBV9
d_call: NA
cdr3_nt: TGTGCCAGCAGCGCTTATCCCGGGGAGCTGTTTTTT
cdr3_aa: CASSAYPGELFF

clone_size: NA
j_call: TRBJ2-7
v_call: TRBV6-5
d_call: TRBD2
cdr3_nt: TGTGCCAGCGGGAGGGATAGCGGGCACTCCTACGAGCAGTACTTC
cdr3_aa: CASGRDSGHSYEQYF

clone_size: NA
j_call: TRBJ1-2
v_call: TRBV19
d_call: NA
cdr3_nt: TGTGCCAGTAGTATGGGGGCCCGGGGAATCTATGGCTACACCTTC
cdr3_aa: CASSMGARGIYGYTF